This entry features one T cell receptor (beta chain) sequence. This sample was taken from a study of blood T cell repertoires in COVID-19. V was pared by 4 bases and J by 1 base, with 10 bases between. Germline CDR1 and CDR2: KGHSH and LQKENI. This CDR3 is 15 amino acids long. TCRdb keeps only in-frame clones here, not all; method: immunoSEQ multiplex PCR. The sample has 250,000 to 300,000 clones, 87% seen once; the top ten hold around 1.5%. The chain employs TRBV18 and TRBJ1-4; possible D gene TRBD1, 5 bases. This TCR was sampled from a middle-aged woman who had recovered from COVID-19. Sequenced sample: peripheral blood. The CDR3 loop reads CASSLDGGTNEKLFF. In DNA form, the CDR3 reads TGTGCCAGCTCACTCGACGGGGGAACTAATGAAAAACTGTTTTTT.